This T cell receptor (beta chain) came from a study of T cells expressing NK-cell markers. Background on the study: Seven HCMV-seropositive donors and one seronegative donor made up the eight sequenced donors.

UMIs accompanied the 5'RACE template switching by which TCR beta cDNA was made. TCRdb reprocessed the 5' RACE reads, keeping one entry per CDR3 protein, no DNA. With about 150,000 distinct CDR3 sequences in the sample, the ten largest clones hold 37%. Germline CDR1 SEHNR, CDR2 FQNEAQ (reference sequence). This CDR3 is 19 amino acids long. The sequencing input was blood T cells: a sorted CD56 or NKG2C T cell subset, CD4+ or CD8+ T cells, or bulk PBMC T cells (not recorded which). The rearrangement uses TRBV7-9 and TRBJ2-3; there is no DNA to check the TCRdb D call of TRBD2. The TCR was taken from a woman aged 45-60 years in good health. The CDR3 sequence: CASTPPASGRGMSTDTQYF.